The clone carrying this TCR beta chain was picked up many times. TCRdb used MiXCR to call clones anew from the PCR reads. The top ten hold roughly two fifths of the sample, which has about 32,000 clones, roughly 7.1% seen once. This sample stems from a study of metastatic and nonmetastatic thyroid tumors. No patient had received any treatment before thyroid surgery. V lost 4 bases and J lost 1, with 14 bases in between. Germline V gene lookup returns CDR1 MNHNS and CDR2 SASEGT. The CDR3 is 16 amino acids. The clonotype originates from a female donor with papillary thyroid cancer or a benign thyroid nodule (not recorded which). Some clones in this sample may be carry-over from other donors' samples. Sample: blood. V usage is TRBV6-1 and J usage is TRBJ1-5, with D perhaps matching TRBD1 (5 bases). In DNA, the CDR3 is TGTGCCAGCAGTGTTACTGGGGCGGGGAGCAATCAGCCCCAGCATTTT. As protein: CASSVTGAGSNQPQHF.